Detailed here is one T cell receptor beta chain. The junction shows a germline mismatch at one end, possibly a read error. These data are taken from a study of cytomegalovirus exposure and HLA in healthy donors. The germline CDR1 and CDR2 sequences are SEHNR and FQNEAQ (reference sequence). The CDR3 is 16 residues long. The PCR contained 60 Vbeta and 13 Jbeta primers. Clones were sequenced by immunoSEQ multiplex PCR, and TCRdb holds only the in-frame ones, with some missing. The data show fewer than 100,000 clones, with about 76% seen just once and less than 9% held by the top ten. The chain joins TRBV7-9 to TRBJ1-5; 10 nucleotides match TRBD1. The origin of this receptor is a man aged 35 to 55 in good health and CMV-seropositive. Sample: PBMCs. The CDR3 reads CSSSLGTGASNQPQHF. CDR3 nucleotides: TGTTCCAGCAGCTTAGGGACAGGGGCAAGCAATCAGCCCCAGCATTTT. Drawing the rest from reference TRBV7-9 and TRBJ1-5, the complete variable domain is DTGVSQNPRHKITKRGQNVTFRCDPISEHNRLYWYRQTLGQGPEFLTYFQNEAQLEKSRLLSDRFSAERPKGSFSTLEIQRTEQGDSAMYLCSSSLGTGASNQPQHFGDGTRLSIL.